The rows below give T cell receptor beta chains drawn from one sample of a study of blood T cell repertoires in COVID-19. Assay: immunoSEQ multiplex PCR; the TCRdb copy retains only in-frame clones and omits some. This repertoire shows a few hundred thousand clones, around 87% found once; its top ten account for 2% to 2.5%. The source material was peripheral blood. The receptors originated from a woman between 50 and 59 years old with acute or convalescent COVID-19. CDR3s include the opening cysteine and the closing phenylalanine or tryptophan. The D gene is left open where the match is weak. Clone sizes are given selectively: once, few, many, or a class where the clone is expanded.

cdr3_aa cdr3_nt j_call d_call v_call clone_size
CASSVKSLDRGDEQYF TGTGCCAGCAGCGTAAAAAGCTTGGACAGGGGAGACGAGCAGTACTTC TRBJ2-7 TRBD1 TRBV9 many
CASSGSWGGDGYTF TGTGCCAGCAGTGGCAGCTGGGGAGGGGATGGCTACACCTTC TRBJ1-2 . TRBV3-1/TRBV3-2 .
CASRPTGLYTGELFF TGCGCCAGCAGACCTACGGGACTCTACACCGGGGAGCTGTTTTTT TRBJ2-2 . TRBV5-1 .
CASSLRGYGYTF TGTGCCAGCAGTTTAAGGGGATATGGCTACACCTTC TRBJ1-2 . TRBV27 .
CASSSHRGRVNQPQHF TGTGCCAGCAGTTCCCATAGGGGGCGTGTCAATCAGCCCCAGCATTTT TRBJ1-5 TRBD1 TRBV27 .
CASSLGGGNTEAFF TGCGCCAGCAGCTTGGGAGGGGGAAACACTGAAGCTTTCTTT TRBJ1-1 . TRBV5-1 .
CASSLGGDYGYTF TGCGCCAGCAGCCTAGGGGGAGACTATGGCTACACCTTC TRBJ1-2 . TRBV5-1 .
CASSLFPGTYGYTF TGTGCCAGCAGTTTATTTCCGGGTACCTATGGCTACACCTTC TRBJ1-2 . TRBV27 .
CASSPGGGLYEQYF TGTGCCAGCAGTCCAGGGGGCGGACTCTACGAGCAGTACTTC TRBJ2-7 TRBD1 TRBV28 .
CAISESGHSNQPQHF TGTGCCATCAGTGAGTCGGGACACAGCAATCAGCCCCAGCATTTT TRBJ1-5 . TRBV10-3 .
CSVVHGGRSYNEQFF TGCAGCGTTGTCCACGGCGGGAGGTCCTACAATGAGCAGTTCTTC TRBJ2-1 TRBD2 TRBV29-1 .
CATSRDRWSFERADSYNEQFF TGTGCCACCAGCAGAGATCGATGGTCATTCGAGCGGGCAGACTCCTACAATGAGCAGTTCTTC TRBJ2-1 . TRBV15 .
CASTPFRLYTQYF TGTGCCAGCACCCCCTTTCGACTTTATACGCAGTATTTT TRBJ2-3 . TRBV28 .
CASSSFAGDAYEQYF TGCGCCAGCAGCTCCTTCGCAGGGGATGCCTACGAGCAGTACTTC TRBJ2-7 . TRBV5-1 .
CSASPTTRGQPQHF TGCAGTGCTAGTCCAACCACCAGGGGGCAGCCCCAGCATTTT TRBJ1-5 TRBD1 TRBV20-1 few
CASSVSTTDTQYF TGTGCCAGCAGCGTAAGCACCACAGATACGCAGTATTTT TRBJ2-3 . TRBV9 .
CASSLTDRFATGELFF TGCGCCAGCAGCTTAACTGACAGGTTTGCCACCGGGGAGCTGTTTTTT TRBJ2-2 . TRBV5-1 .
CASSSSGQGAAVEQYF TGTGCCAGCTCATCCTCGGGACAGGGGGCTGCGGTCGAGCAGTACTTC TRBJ2-7 TRBD1 TRBV18 .
CASSLAPSGGGYEQYF TGCGCCAGCAGCTTGGCGCCCTCCGGGGGGGGCTACGAGCAGTACTTC TRBJ2-7 TRBD2 TRBV5-1 .
CATSDPGTGGADTQYF TGTGCCACCAGTGACCCGGGGACAGGGGGCGCGGATACGCAGTATTTT TRBJ2-3 TRBD1 TRBV24-1 .
CASSLTRHHTEAFF TGTGCCAGCAGCTTGACAAGACATCACACTGAAGCTTTCTTT TRBJ1-1 . TRBV7-8 once
CASSQLLSEKLFF TGTGCCAGCAGCCAACTCCTGTCCGAAAAACTGTTTTTT TRBJ1-4 . TRBV3-1/TRBV3-2 .
CASSPQMNTEAFF TGTGCCAGCAGCCCACAGATGAACACTGAAGCTTTCTTT TRBJ1-1 . TRBV7-2 .
CASQAGDTDTQYF TGTGCCAGCCAAGCGGGTGACACAGATACGCAGTATTTT TRBJ2-3 . TRBV18 .
CASSPPGGGFSSGNTIYF TGTGCCAGCAGCCCTCCTGGCGGGGGGTTTAGCTCTGGAAACACCATATATTTT TRBJ1-3 . TRBV28 .
CASSPSGTSTYGYTF TGTGCCAGCAGCCCTAGCGGGACAAGTACTTATGGCTACACCTTC TRBJ1-2 . TRBV7-2 .
CATSGGARGELFF TGTGCCACCAGTGGTGGAGCCCGGGGGGAGCTGTTTTTT TRBJ2-2 . TRBV24-1 .
CASSWGGGRSTDTQYF TGTGCCAGCAGCTGGGGAGGGGGACGGAGCACAGATACGCAGTATTTT TRBJ2-3 . TRBV5-4 .
CASSATSNSPLHF TGTGCCAGCAGCGCAACGAGTAATTCACCCCTCCACTTT TRBJ1-6 . TRBV7-9 .
CASSVESGANVLTF TGTGCCAGCAGCGTGGAGTCTGGGGCCAACGTCCTGACTTTC TRBJ2-6 . TRBV9 .
CSASMSSGREAPTDTQYF TGCAGTGCTAGTATGTCTAGCGGGAGAGAGGCCCCCACAGATACGCAGTATTTT TRBJ2-3 TRBD2 TRBV20-1 .
CASSYLVGSGTDNEQFF TGTGCCAGCAGTTACTTGGTTGGTAGCGGGACCGACAATGAGCAGTTCTTC TRBJ2-1 TRBD2 TRBV6-2/TRBV6-3 .
CASGIDHRENTEAFF TGTGCTAGTGGCATCGACCACAGGGAGAACACTGAAGCTTTCTTT TRBJ1-1 . TRBV12-5 .
CASRIGTYQPQHF TGTGCCAGCAGGATCGGGACATATCAGCCCCAGCATTTT TRBJ1-5 . TRBV28 .
CASSSRTDSRYGYTF TGTGCCAGCAGCAGCCGTACGGACAGTCGCTATGGCTACACCTTC TRBJ1-2 . TRBV21-1 once
CASSLAPGQTYEQYF TGTGCCAGCAGCTTAGCGCCGGGACAGACGTACGAGCAGTACTTC TRBJ2-7 TRBD1 TRBV7-2 .
CASSKTSVSSYNEQFF TGTGCCAGCAGCAAAACTAGCGTTAGCTCCTACAATGAGCAGTTCTTC TRBJ2-1 TRBD2 TRBV9 .